This T cell receptor (beta chain) is drawn from a study of blood T cells in healthy people across ages. The CDR3 totals 15 residues. CDR1 is SGHTA, CDR2 FQGNSA, per germline. V gave up 4 bases and J gave up 4 bases, with 14 bases separating them. As to this clonotype: Its antigen is as yet unknown.

Notes on the study in general: From one million sequenced T cells, diversity estimates were lower bounds.

Sample-barcoded 5' priming and a J-beta primer mix drove a second PCR of 7 to 11 cycles. TCRdb used MiXCR to reprocess the 5' RACE reads, holding one entry per CDR3 protein. The sample holds more than 750,000 distinct CDR3 sequences; approximately 32% are singletons and the top ten take around 9.6%. These data are also associated with another study on T cells of mothers and their children. That study reports: Per 15 ul, 1.5 ug of RNA was used, with all extracted RNA going into cDNA synthesis. Compared with unrelated pairs, related mother-child pairs had slightly higher, non-significant overlap.

V gene TRBV7-2 combines with J gene TRBJ2-1; no definite D call. Sequenced input: blood. The source of this sequence is a woman aged 40 to 50 in good health. DNA of the CDR3: TGTGCCAGCAGCTCACAGCCGGAGTTATACAATGAGCAGTTCTTC. Its translation: CASSSQPELYNEQFF.